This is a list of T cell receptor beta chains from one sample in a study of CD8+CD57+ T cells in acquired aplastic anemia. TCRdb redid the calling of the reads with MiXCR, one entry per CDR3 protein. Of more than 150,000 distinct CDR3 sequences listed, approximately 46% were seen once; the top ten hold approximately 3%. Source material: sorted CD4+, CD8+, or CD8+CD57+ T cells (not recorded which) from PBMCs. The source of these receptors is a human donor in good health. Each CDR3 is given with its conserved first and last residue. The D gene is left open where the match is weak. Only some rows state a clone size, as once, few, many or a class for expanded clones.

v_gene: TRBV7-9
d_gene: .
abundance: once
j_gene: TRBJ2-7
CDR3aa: CASSYPRTVGYERYF
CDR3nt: TGTGCCAGCAGTTACCCCAGGACGGTGGGATACGAGCGGTACTTC

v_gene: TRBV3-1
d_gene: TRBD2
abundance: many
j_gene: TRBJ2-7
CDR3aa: CASSQRQRGRDEQYF
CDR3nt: TGTGCCAGCAGCCAACGACAGCGGGGACGCGACGAGCAGTACTTC

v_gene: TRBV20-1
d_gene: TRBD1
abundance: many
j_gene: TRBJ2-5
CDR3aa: CSASISRGRETQYF
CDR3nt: TGCAGTGCTAGTATCTCCAGGGGGCGAGAGACCCAGTACTTC

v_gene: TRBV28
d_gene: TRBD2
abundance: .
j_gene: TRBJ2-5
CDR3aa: CASSLWTAGGPVETQYF
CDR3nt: TGTGCCAGCAGTTTATGGACAGCGGGAGGGCCCGTGGAGACCCAGTACTTC

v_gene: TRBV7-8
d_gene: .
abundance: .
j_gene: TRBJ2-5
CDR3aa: CASSYWQLRETQYF
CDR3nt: TGTGCCAGCAGCTATTGGCAGCTGCGGGAGACCCAGTACTTC

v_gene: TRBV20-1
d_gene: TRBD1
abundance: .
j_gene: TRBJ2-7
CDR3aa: CSASRPGQGAHEQYF
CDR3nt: TGCAGTGCTAGCAGACCGGGACAGGGGGCCCACGAGCAGTACTTC

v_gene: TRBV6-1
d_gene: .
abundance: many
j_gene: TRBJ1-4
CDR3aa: CASRNRASSEKLFF
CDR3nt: TGTGCCAGCAGAAATCGGGCCAGCTCGGAAAAACTGTTTTTT

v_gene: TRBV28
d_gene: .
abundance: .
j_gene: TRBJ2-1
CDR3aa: CAWAEALGPAEQFF
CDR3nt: TGTGCCTGGGCTGAGGCCCTAGGTCCAGCTGAGCAGTTCTTC

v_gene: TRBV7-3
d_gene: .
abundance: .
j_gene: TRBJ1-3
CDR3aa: CACSLLLAQSRNTIYF
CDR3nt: TGTGCCTGCAGCTTGCTGTTGGCCCAGTCGAGAAACACCATATATTTT

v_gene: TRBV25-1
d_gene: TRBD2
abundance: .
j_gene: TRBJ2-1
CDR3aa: CASSEGSSGTNEQFF
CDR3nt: TGTGCCAGCAGTGAAGGTTCTAGCGGGACGAATGAGCAGTTCTTC

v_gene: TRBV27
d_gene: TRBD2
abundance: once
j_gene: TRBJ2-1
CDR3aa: CASSFIAGGNNEQFF
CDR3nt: TGTGCCAGCAGTTTTATAGCGGGAGGGAACAATGAGCAGTTCTTC

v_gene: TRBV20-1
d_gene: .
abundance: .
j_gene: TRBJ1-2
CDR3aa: CSPTSGGNNYGYTF
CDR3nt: TGCAGTCCCACCTCGGGGGGGAATAACTATGGCTACACCTTC

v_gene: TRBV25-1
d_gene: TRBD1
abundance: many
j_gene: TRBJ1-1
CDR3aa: CASGMTGRPEAFF
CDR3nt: TGTGCCAGCGGAATGACAGGGCGACCTGAAGCTTTCTTT

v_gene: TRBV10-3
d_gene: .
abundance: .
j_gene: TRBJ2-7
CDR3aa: CAISQDTLEQYF
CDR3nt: TGTGCCATCAGCCAGGACACCCTCGAGCAGTACTTC

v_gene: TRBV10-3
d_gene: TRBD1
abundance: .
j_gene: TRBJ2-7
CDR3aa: CASSRDRVGLEQYF
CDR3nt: TGTGCCAGCAGTCGAGACAGGGTTGGGCTCGAGCAGTACTTC

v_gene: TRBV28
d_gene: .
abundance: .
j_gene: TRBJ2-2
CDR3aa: CASSPGTATGELFF
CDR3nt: TGTGCCAGCAGTCCAGGGACCGCAACCGGGGAGCTGTTTTTT

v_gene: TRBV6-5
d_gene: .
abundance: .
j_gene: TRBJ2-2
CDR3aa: CASSHSAGELFF
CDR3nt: TGTGCCAGCAGTCACTCAGCCGGGGAGCTGTTTTTT

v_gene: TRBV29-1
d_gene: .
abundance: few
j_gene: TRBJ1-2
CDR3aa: CSVAGDGYGYTF
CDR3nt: TGCAGCGTTGCGGGGGACGGTTACGGCTACACCTTC

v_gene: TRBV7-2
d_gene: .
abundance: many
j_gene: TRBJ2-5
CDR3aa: CASRRPGKETQYF
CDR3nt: TGTGCCAGCAGGAGACCAGGGAAAGAGACCCAGTACTTC

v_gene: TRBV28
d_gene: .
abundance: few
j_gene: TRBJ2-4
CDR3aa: CASSRSGLAKNIQYF
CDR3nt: TGTGCCAGCAGTCGCAGCGGACTAGCCAAAAACATTCAGTACTTC

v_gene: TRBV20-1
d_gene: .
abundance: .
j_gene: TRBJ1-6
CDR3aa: CSAQPRGTSYNSPLHF
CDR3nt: TGCAGTGCTCAACCCAGGGGTACGTCCTATAATTCACCCCTCCACTTT

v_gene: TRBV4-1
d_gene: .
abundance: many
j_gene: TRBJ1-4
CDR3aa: CASSQDPRQALGKLFF
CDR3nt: TGCGCCAGCAGCCAAGATCCAAGGCAGGCCTTGGGAAAACTGTTTTTT

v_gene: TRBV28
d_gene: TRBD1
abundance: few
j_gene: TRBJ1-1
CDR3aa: CASSWGRGRTEAFF
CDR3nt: TGTGCCAGCAGTTGGGGGAGGGGGCGCACTGAAGCTTTCTTT

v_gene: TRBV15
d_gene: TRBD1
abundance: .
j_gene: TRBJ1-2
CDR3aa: CATSRVSGTGAGYYGYTF
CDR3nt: TGTGCCACCAGCAGAGTGTCAGGGACAGGGGCCGGATACTATGGCTACACCTTC

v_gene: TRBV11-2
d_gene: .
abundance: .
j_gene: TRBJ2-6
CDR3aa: CASSMDGQSSGANVLTF
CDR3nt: TGTGCCAGCAGCATGGACGGGCAGAGCTCTGGGGCCAACGTCCTGACTTTC

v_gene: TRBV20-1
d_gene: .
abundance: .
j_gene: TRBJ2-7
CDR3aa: CSSTGLTSYEQYF
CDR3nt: TGCAGTAGTACAGGTTTAACCTCCTACGAGCAGTACTTC

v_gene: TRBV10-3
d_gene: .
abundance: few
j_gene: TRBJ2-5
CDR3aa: CAISEEGMMETQYF
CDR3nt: TGTGCCATCAGTGAGGAGGGGATGATGGAGACCCAGTACTTC

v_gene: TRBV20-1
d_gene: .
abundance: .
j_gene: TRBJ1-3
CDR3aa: CSALDRLNSGNTIYF
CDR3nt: TGCAGTGCTCTCGACAGGCTGAACTCTGGAAACACCATATATTTT

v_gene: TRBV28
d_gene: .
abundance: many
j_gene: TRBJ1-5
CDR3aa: CASTGPPGNQPQHF
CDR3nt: TGTGCCAGCACCGGGCCCCCGGGCAATCAGCCCCAGCATTTT

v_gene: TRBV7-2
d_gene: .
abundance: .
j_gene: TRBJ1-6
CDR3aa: CASSAQGFENSPLHF
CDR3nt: TGTGCCAGCAGCGCACAGGGCTTCGAAAATTCACCCCTCCACTTT

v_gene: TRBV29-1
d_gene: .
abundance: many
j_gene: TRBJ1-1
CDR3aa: CSVVRGARTEAFF
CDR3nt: TGCAGCGTTGTTAGGGGGGCTAGGACTGAAGCTTTCTTT

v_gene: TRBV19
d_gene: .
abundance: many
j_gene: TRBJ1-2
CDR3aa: CASSISAGGLYGYTF
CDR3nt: TGTGCCAGTAGTATTTCGGCCGGCGGACTGTATGGCTACACCTTC

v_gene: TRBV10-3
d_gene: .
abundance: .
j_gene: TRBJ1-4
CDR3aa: CAIKGDEKLFF
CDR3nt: TGTGCCATCAAGGGGGATGAAAAACTGTTTTTT

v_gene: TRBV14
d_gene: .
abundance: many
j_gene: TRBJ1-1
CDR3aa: CASSQVDMVTEAFF
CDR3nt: TGTGCCAGCAGCCAAGTGGACATGGTCACTGAAGCTTTCTTT

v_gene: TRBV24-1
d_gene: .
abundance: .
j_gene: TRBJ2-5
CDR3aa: CATTYGGAETQYF
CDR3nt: TGTGCCACCACCTATGGTGGGGCAGAGACCCAGTACTTC

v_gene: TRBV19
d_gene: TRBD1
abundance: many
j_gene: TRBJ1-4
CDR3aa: CASSIRGGREKLFF
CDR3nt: TGTGCCAGTAGTATCAGAGGGGGCCGGGAAAAACTGTTTTTT

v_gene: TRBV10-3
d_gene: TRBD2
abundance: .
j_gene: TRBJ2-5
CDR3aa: CAISEGLAGPRGETQYF
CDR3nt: TGTGCCATCAGTGAGGGGTTAGCGGGCCCACGAGGGGAGACCCAGTACTTC

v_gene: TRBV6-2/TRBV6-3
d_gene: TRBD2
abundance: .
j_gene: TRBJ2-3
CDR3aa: CASSYEGSRTSGRPITDTQYF
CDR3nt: TGTGCCAGCAGTTATGAGGGGTCCAGGACTAGCGGGAGACCTATCACAGATACGCAGTATTTT

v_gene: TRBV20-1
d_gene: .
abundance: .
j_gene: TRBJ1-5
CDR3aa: CSATVYENQPQHF
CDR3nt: TGCAGTGCGACGGTGTATGAGAATCAGCCCCAGCATTTT

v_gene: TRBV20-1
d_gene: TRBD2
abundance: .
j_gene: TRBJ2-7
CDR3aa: CSASLLAGRSYEQYF
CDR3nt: TGCAGTGCTAGTCTATTAGCGGGACGCTCCTACGAGCAGTACTTC

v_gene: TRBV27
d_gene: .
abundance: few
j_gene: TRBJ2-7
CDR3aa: CATQRQSNPSYEQYF
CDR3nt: TGTGCCACCCAAAGACAGTCCAATCCCTCCTACGAGCAGTACTTC

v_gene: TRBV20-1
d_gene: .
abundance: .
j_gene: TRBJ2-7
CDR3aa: CSASRGRLEQYF
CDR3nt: TGCAGTGCTAGTCGGGGCAGGCTCGAGCAGTACTTC

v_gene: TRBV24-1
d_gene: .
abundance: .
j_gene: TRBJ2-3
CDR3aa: CATSEPHSDTQYF
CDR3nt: TGTGCCACCAGTGAGCCCCATTCGGATACGCAGTATTTT

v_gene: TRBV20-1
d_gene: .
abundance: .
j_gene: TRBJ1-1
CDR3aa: CSAPKTSNGEAFF
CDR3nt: TGCAGTGCTCCCAAGACCTCTAACGGTGAAGCTTTCTTT

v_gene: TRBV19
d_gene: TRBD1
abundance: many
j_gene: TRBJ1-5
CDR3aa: CASSNGQGGWARQPQHF
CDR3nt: TGTGCCAGTAGTAACGGACAGGGAGGATGGGCAAGACAGCCCCAGCATTTT

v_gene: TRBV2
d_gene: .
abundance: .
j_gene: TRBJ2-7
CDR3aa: CASSEGVGSYEQYF
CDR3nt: TGTGCCAGCAGTGAGGGAGTAGGGTCCTACGAGCAGTACTTC

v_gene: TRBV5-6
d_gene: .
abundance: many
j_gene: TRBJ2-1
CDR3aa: CASSLEGVRNEQFF
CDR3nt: TGTGCCAGCAGCTTGGAAGGGGTTCGCAATGAGCAGTTCTTC

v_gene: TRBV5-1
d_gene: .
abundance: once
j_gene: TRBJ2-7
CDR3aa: CASSLRSQGLAYEQYF
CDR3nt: TGCGCCAGCAGCCTGCGGTCCCAGGGGCTAGCCTACGAGCAGTACTTC

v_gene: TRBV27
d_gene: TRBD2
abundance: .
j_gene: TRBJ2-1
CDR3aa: CASRISGRSYNEQLF
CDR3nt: TGTGCCAGCAGGATTAGCGGGCGCTCCTACAATGAGCAGCTCTTC

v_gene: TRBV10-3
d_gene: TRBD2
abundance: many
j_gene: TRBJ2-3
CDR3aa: CAIRGGTSGTDTQYF
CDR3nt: TGTGCCATCAGGGGGGGGACTAGCGGCACAGATACGCAGTATTTT

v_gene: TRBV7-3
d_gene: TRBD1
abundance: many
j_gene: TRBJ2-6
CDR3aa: CASSATGDSGANVLTF
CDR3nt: TGTGCCAGCAGCGCCACAGGGGACTCTGGGGCCAACGTCCTGACTTTC